This T cell receptor (beta chain) was found in a study of molecular identifiers for immune sequencing clone quantification. Making the bulk TCR libraries relied on previously described methods and listed TCR primers. In TCRdb, the PCR reads were re-called with MiXCR into one record per CDR3 protein. This sample has approximately 63,000 distinct CDR3 sequences; 15% to 20% occur once, and the top ten carry more than 1.3%. The V and J ends lost 4 bases and 3 bases respectively, with 10 bases between them. The germline V gene encodes CDR1 SQVTM and CDR2 ANQGSEA. The CDR3 contains 12 residues. General observations from the study: Among effectors, clones above 20 RNA copies held over 98% of molecules; among naive cells, under 1%.

Based on a CD8+CD4-CCR7+CD45RA+ profile, naive CD8 T cells were sorted. In its sample, this clonotype was seen a few times. Its matching antigen is unknown. This chain joins TRBV29-1 and TRBJ2-7, with no clear D. The material sequenced was naive CD8+ T cells from blood, with Jurkat cell RNA spiked in. Subset denoted: FACS-sorted CD8+CD4-CCR7+CD45RA+ naive T cells. This TCR was sampled from a human donor in good health. Some libraries in this study had Jurkat cell RNA spiked in. CDR3 sequence reads: CSVAVARYEQYF. The CDR3 nucleotides read TGCAGCGTTGCGGTAGCTCGCTACGAGCAGTACTTC.